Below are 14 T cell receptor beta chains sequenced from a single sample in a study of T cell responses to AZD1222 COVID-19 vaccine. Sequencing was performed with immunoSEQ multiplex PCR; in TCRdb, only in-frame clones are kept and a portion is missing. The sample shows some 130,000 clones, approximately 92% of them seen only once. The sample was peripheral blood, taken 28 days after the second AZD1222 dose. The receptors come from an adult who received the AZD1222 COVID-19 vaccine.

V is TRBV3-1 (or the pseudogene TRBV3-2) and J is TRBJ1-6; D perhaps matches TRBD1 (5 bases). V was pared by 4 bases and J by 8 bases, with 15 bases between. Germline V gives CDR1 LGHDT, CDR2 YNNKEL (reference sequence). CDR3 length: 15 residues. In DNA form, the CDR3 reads TGTGCCAGCAGCCCCATCGACAGTCGCGATTCACCCCTCCACTTT. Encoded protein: CASSPIDSRDSPLHF.

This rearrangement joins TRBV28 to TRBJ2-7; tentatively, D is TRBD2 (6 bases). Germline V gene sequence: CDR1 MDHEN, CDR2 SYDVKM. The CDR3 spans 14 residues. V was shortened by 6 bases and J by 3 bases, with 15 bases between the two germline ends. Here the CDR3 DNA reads TGTGCCAGCAGCCCAGCGGGCGGGGTCTACGAGCAGTACTTC. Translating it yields CASSPAGGVYEQYF.

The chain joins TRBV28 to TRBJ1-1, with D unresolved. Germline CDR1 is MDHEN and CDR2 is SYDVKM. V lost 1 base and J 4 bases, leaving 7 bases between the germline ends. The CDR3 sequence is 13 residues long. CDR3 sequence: CASSLSGGTEAFF. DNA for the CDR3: TGTGCCAGCAGTTTATCGGGAGGCACTGAAGCTTTCTTT.

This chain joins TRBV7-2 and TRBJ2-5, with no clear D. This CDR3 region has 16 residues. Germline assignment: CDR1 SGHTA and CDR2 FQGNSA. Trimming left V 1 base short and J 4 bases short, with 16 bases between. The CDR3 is CASSLGFSGSGETQYF. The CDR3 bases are TGTGCCAGCAGCTTAGGTTTCAGTGGTAGTGGAGAGACCCAGTACTTC.

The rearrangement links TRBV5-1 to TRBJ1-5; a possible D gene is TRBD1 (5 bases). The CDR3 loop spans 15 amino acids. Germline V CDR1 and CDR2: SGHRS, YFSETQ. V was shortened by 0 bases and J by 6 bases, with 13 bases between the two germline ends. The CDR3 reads CASSLASGTSQPQHF. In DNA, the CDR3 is TGCGCCAGCAGCTTGGCGTCAGGGACCAGTCAGCCCCAGCATTTT. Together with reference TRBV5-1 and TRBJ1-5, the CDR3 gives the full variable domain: KAGVTQTPRYLIKTRGQQVTLSCSPISGHRSVSWYQQTPGQGLQFLFEYFSETQRNKGNFPGRFSGRQFSNSRSEMNVSTLELGDSALYLCASSLASGTSQPQHFGDGTRLSIL.

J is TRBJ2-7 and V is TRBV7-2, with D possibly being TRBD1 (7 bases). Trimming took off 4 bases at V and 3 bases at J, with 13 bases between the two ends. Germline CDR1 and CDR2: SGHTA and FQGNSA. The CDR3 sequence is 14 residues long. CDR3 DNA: TGTGCCAGCAGCTCCCAGGGGGGCGGCTACGAGCAGTACTTC. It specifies CASSSQGGGYEQYF. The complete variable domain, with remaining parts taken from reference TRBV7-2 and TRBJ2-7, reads GAGVSQSPSNKVTEKGKDVELRCDPISGHTALYWYRQSLGQGLEFLIYFQGNSAPDKSGLPSDRFSAERTGGSVSTLTIQRTQQEDSAVYLCASSSQGGGYEQYFGPGTRLTVT.

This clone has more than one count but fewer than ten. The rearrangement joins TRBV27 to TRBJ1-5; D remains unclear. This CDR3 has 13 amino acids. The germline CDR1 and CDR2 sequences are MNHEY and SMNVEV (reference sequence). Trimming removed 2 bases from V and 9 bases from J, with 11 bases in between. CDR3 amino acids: CASSLQRFGPQHF. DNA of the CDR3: TGTGCCAGCAGTTTACAGAGGTTCGGGCCCCAGCATTTT.

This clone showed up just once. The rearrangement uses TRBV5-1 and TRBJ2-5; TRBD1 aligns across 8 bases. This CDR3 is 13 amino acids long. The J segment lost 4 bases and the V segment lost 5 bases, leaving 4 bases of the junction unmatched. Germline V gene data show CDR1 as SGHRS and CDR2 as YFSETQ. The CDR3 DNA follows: TGCGCCAGCAGGCCAGGACAGGGAGAGACCCAGTACTTC. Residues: CASRPGQGETQYF.

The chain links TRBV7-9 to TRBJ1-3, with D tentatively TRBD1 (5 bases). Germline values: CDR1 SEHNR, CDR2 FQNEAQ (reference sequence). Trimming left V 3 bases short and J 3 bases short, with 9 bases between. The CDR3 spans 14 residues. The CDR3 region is CASSFPGLGNTIYF. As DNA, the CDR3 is TGTGCCAGCAGCTTTCCGGGGCTTGGAAACACCATATATTTT.

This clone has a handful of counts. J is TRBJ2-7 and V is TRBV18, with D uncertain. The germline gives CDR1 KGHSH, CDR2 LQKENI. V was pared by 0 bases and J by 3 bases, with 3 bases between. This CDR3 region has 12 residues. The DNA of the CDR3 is TGTGCCAGCTCACCACCAAACTACGAGCAGTACTTC. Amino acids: CASSPPNYEQYF.

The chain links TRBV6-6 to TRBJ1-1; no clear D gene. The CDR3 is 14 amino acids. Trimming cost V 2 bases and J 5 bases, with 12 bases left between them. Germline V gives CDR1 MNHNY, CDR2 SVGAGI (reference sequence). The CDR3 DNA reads TGTGCCAGCAGTTACACGCGGGTGGGGACTGAAGCTTTCTTT. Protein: CASSYTRVGTEAFF.

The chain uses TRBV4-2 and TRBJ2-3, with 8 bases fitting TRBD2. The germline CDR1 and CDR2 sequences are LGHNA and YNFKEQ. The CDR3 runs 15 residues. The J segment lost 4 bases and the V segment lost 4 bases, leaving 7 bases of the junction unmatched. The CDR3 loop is CASSPGTSNSDTQYF. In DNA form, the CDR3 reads TGTGCCAGCAGCCCCGGGACTAGTAATTCAGATACGCAGTATTTT.

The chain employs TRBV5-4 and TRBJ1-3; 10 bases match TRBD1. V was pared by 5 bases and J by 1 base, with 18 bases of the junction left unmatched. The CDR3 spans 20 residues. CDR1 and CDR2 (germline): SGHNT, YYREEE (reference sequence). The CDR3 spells CASSTIVLPGQGTSGNTIYF. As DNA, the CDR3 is TGTGCCAGCAGTACCATAGTCCTTCCGGGACAGGGGACGTCTGGAAACACCATATATTTT.

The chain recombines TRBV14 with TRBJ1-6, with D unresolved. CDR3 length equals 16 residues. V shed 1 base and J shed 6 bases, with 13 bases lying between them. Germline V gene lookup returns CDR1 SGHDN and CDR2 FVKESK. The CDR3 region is CASSQGFPVRNSPLHF. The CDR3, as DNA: TGTGCCAGCAGCCAAGGTTTTCCAGTCCGTAATTCACCCCTCCACTTT.